This T cell receptor (beta chain) was observed in a study of cytomegalovirus exposure and HLA in healthy donors. The PCR contained 60 Vbeta and 13 Jbeta primers. Here immunoSEQ multiplex PCR was the method, and the copy in TCRdb shows in-frame clones only, minus some. This sample contains 75,000 to 95,000 clones. The J segment lost 2 bases and the V segment lost 1 base, leaving 3 bases of the junction unmatched. The CDR3 runs 16 residues. The germline V gene encodes CDR1 LGHNA and CDR2 YNFKEQ. The source is a woman aged 55-70 years in good health and CMV-seronegative. V and J are TRBV4-2 and TRBJ2-3; 10 bases align to TRBD2. Input material: PBMCs. The CDR3 sequence: CASSQAGTSDTDTQYF. The CDR3 nucleotides are TGTGCCAGCAGCCAAGCCGGGACTAGCGACACAGATACGCAGTATTTT.